What follows is one T cell receptor delta chain and its context. The TCRdb record carries a much larger clone's protein, which differs from this DNA's translation at residue 3; a read error is the likely cause, and the protein listed here is the DNA translation. This entry is derived from a study of γδ T cells in repeated Plasmodium falciparum infection. Study in general: Timepoints: baseline, immediately before selected infections, and 21 days after every infection. Malian gammadelta TCRs were studied during no-transmission periods and across acute malaria episodes.

TCRdb re-processed the multiplex PCR reads using CATT. This sample has 50,000 to 65,000 delta-chain clones, with 1.7% found just once. The specimen was gamma-delta T cells from blood. This receptor was taken from a pool of human donors (malaria-infected and uninfected, not separated).

The CDR3 region is CAIGENRKLIF. For the CDR3, the DNA is TGTGCTATTGGGGAAAATCGTAAACTCATCTTT. The chain joins TRDV1 to TRDJ1, with D tentatively TRDD3 (5 bases). No J gene is reported in TCRdb; it was inferred here by comparing the DNA with germline. The CDR3 has 11 residues. Looked up from germline, CDR1 is TSWWSYY and CDR2 is QGS.